This TCR beta chain was observed in a study of shared clonotypes between healthy human individuals. The wider study: The cohort comprised a couple of women and a few men. Their ages spanned 18 to 49 years. Regarding the study as a whole: A handful of donors held roughly 5% of naive CD4 clonotypes in common.

As to this clone: Its target is unknown.

Germline V gene sequence: CDR1 SEHNR, CDR2 FQNEAQ (reference sequence). This CDR3 region has 15 residues. Deletions cut 5 bases from V and 0 bases from J, with 10 bases between. The donor cohort consisted entirely of Caucasian adults residing in Nashville, Tennessee. Several immunoSEQ plates held equal portions of the genomic DNA taken from each subset. Some clones are missing from TCRdb's copy, which holds only in-frame ones; the method was immunoSEQ multiplex PCR. Of some 1.5 million clones listed, over 95% are singletons. The source material was naive CD4+ T cells sorted from blood. Subset described: CD45RA+ positively selected. The rearrangement links TRBV7-9 to TRBJ1-4; D gene unclear. The clonotype comes from a young man in good health. The CDR3: CASSKNRATNEKLFF. DNA for the CDR3: TGTGCCAGCAGCAAAAACAGAGCAACTAATGAAAAACTGTTTTTT. The full variable domain, its missing parts supplied by reference TRBV7-9 and TRBJ1-4, is DTGVSQNPRHKITKRGQNVTFRCDPISEHNRLYWYRQTLGQGPEFLTYFQNEAQLEKSRLLSDRFSAERPKGSFSTLEIQRTEQGDSAMYLCASSKNRATNEKLFFGSGTQLSVL.